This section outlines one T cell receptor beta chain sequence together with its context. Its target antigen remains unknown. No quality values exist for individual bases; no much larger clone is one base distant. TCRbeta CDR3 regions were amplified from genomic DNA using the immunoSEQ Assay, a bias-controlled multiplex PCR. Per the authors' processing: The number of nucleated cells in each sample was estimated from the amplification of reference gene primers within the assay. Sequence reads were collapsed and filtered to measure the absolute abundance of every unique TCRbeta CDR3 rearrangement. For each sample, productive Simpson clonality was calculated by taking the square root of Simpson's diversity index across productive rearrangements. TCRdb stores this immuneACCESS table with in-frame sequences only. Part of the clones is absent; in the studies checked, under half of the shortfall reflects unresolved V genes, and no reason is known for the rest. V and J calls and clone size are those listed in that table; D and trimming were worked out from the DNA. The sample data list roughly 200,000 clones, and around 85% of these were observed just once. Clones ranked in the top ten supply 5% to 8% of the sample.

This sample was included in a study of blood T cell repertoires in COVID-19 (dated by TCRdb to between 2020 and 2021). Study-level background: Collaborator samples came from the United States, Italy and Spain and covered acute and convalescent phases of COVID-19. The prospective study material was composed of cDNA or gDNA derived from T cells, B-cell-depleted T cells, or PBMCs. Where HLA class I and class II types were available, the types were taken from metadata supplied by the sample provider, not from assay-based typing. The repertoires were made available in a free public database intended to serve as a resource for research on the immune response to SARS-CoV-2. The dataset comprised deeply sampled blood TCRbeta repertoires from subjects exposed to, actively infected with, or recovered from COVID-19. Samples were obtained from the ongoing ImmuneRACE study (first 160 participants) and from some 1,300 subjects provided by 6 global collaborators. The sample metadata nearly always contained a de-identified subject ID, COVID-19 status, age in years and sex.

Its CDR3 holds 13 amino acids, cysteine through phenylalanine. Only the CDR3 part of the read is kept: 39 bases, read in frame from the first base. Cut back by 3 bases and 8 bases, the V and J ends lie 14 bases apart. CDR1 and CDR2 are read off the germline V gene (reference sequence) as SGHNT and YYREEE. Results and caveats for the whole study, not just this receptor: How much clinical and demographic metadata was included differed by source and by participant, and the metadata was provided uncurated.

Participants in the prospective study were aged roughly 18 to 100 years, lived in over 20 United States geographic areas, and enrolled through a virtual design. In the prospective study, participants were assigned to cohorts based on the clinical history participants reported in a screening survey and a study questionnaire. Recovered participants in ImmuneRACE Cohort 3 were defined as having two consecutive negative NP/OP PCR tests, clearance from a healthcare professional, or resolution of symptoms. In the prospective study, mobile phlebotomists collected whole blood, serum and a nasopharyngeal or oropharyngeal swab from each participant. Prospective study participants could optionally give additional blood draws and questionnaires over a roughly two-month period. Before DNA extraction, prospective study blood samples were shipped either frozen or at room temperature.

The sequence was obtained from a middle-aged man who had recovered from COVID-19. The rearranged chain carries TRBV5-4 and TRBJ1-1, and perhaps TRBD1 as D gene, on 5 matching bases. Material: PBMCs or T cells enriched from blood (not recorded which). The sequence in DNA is TGTGCCAGCAGCTCCCCCCAGGGACTGGAAGCTTTCTTT. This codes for CASSSPQGLEAFF.